The 16 T cell receptor beta chains below all came from one sample that was sequenced in a study of monozygotic twins with inflammatory bowel disease. TCRdb re-called the 5' RACE reads and gives one entry per CDR3 protein, without DNA. This repertoire includes a few hundred thousand distinct CDR3 sequences. Sequences were obtained from blood. The receptors were gathered from a human donor with ulcerative colitis or Crohn's disease, or a healthy co-twin of an affected twin (not recorded which).

The V call is TRBV6-5, the J call TRBJ1-4; the TCRdb D gene call, TRBD1, has no DNA to confirm it. Germline CDR1 reads MNHEY; CDR2 reads SVGAGI. The CDR3 is 16 amino acids. The CDR3 loop is CASSYDWTVHNEKLFF.

The V gene is TRBV6-1, the J gene TRBJ1-1. The CDR3 length is 17 residues. CDR1 is MNHNS, CDR2 SASEGT, per germline. Here the CDR3 reads CASSEARPRRGGTEAFF.

J is TRBJ2-3 and V is TRBV11-2; with no DNA, the TCRdb D assignment of TRBD1 cannot be verified. Germline V CDR1 and CDR2: SGHAT, FQNNGV. The CDR3 covers 15 residues. The CDR3 spells CASTGTGFSTDTQYF.

The CDR3 sequence is CSAAQGDYQPQHF. The rearrangement links TRBV20-1 to TRBJ1-5; TCRdb calls TRBD1, which cannot be checked without DNA. Germline CDR1 and CDR2: DFQATT and SNEGSKA (reference sequence). The CDR3 length is 13 residues.

The chain is built from TRBV6-1 and TRBJ2-3; TCRdb outputs TRBD1, but without DNA this stays unchecked. CDR3 size: 15 residues. In germline, CDR1 is MNHNS, CDR2 SASEGT. The chain's CDR3 is CASRPMGGLTDTQYF.

This chain joins TRBV5-1 and TRBJ2-7; TCRdb picks TRBD1, but there is no DNA to check that call. Germline-derived CDR1 and CDR2 are SGHRS and YFSETQ. The CDR3 is 16 residues long. This chain's CDR3 is CASSLDVGGPSYEQYF.

This chain uses TRBV12-3 or TRBV12-4 with TRBJ2-7. The CDR3 sequence is 12 residues long. The CDR3 reads CASTIFSYEQYF.

V and J are TRBV12-3 or TRBV12-4 and TRBJ2-1; TCRdb calls TRBD2, which cannot be checked without DNA. This CDR3 has 17 amino acids. CDR3 residues: CASSTSGTSGAYNEQFF.

The V gene is TRBV11-2, the J gene TRBJ2-2; the TCRdb D gene call, TRBD1, has no DNA to confirm it. The CDR3 is 21 amino acids. Per the germline V gene, CDR1 is SGHAT and CDR2 is FQNNGV. CDR3 protein: CASSSDLSYLQGWRDTGELFF.

The CDR3 sequence: CASSLVAGGSGTDTQYF. The chain joins TRBV3-1 to TRBJ2-3; as DNA is missing, the TRBD2 call by TCRdb cannot be tested. Germline V CDR1 and CDR2: LGHDT, YNNKEL (reference sequence). The CDR3 contains 17 residues.

The chain carries TRBV30 and TRBJ1-5. CDR3 length equals 13 residues. CDR1 is GTSNPN and CDR2 is SVGIG in the germline V gene (reference sequence). The CDR3 here is CAWSGQPNQPQHF.

The chain joins TRBV13 to TRBJ2-5. The CDR3 contains 14 residues. Germline V CDR1 and CDR2: PRHDT, FYEKMQ (reference sequence). The CDR3 sequence: CASSLGVIQETQYF.

The V call is TRBV20-1, the J call TRBJ1-1; TCRdb proposes TRBD1, but this gene call is untestable without DNA. The CDR3 loop spans 13 amino acids. Germline-derived CDR1 and CDR2 are DFQATT and SNEGSKA (reference sequence). This chain's CDR3 is CSAKTGGLPEAFF.

The chain links TRBV20-1 to TRBJ2-7; no DNA is available, so the TRBD1 call from TCRdb remains unchecked. Germline V gene sequence: CDR1 DFQATT, CDR2 SNEGSKA (reference sequence). The CDR3 is 14 amino acids. The CDR3 sequence is CSARDWDPAYEQYF.

V gene TRBV12-3 or TRBV12-4 combines with J gene TRBJ2-7; TCRdb's D call, TRBD2, is unchecked because there is no DNA. This CDR3 has 13 amino acids. CDR3 in amino acids: CASSSGTIYEQYF.

This sequence joins TRBV5-1 and TRBJ1-4; checking the TCRdb D call of TRBD1 is not possible without DNA. Germline V gene sequence: CDR1 SGHRS, CDR2 YFSETQ. The CDR3 runs 17 residues. The CDR3 sequence is CASSLDPWAARNEKLFF.